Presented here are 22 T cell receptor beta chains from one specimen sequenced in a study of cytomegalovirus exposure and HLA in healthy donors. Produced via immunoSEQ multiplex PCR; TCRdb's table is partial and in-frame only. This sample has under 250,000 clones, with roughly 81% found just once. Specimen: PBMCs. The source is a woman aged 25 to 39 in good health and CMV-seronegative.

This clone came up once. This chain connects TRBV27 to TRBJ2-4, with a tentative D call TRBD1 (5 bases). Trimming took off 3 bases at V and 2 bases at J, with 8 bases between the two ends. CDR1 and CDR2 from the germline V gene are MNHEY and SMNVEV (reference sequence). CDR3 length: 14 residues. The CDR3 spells CASSFRATKNIQYF. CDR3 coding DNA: TGTGCCAGCAGTTTCAGGGCAACCAAAAACATTCAGTACTTC.

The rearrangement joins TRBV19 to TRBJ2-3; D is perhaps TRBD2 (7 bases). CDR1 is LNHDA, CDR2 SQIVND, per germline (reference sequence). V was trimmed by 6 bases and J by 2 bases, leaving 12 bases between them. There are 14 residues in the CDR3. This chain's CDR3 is CASRRGLDTDTQYF. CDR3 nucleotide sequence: TGTGCCAGTAGGCGGGGGCTAGACACAGATACGCAGTATTTT.

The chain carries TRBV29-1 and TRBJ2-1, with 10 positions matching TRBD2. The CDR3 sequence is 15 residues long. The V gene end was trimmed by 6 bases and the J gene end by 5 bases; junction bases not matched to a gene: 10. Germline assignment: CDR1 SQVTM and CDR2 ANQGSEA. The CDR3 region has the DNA TGCAGCGTAGACCCTAGCGGGAGCGGTCACAATGAGCAGTTCTTC. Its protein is CSVDPSGSGHNEQFF.

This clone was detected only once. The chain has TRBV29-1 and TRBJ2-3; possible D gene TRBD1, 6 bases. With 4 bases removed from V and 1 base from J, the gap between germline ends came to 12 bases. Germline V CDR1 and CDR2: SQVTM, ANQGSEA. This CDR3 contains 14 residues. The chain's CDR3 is CSVGLGARTDTQYF. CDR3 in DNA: TGCAGCGTTGGGTTGGGGGCTCGCACAGATACGCAGTATTTT.

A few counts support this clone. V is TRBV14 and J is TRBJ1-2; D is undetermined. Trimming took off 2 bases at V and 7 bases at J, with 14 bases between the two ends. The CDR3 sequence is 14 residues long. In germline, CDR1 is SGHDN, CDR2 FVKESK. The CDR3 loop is CASSQLGSRLGYTF. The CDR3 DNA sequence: TGTGCCAGCAGCCAATTAGGGAGCCGCCTTGGCTACACCTTC.

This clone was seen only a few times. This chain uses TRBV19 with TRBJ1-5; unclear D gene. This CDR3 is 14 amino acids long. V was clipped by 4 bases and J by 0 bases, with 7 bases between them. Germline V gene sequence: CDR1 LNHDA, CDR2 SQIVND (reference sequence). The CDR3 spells CASSTRSSNQPQHF. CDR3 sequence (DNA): TGTGCCAGTAGTACCCGTTCTAGCAATCAGCCCCAGCATTTT.

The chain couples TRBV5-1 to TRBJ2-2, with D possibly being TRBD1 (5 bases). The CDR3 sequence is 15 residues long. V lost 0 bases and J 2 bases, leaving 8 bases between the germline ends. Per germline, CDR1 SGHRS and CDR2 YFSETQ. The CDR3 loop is CASSLARGNTGELFF. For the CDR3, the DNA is TGCGCCAGCAGCTTGGCAAGGGGAAACACCGGGGAGCTGTTTTTT.

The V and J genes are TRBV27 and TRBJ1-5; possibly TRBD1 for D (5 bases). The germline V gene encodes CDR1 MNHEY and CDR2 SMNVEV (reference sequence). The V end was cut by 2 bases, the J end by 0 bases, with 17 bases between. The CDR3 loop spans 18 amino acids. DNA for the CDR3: TGTGCCAGCAGTTTAAGTGGCCAGGGCGATTATAGCAATCAGCCCCAGCATTTT. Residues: CASSLSGQGDYSNQPQHF.

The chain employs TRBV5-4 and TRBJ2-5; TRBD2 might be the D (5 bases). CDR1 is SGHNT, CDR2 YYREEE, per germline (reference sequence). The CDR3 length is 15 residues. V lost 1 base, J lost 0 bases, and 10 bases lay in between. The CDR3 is CASSLTAGHQETQYF. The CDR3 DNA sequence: TGTGCCAGCAGCTTGACGGCGGGCCACCAAGAGACCCAGTACTTC.

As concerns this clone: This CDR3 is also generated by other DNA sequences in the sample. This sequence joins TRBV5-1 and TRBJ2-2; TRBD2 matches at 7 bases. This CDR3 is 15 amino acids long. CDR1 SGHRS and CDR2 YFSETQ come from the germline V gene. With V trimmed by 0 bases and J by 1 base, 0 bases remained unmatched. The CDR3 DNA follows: TGCGCCAGCAGCTTGGCTAGCGGGAACACCGGGGAGCTGTTTTTT. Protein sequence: CASSLASGNTGELFF.

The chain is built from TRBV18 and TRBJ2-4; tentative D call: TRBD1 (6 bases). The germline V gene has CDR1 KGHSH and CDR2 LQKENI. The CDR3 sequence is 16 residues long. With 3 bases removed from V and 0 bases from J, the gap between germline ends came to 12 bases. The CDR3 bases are TGTGCCAGCTCACCTGACAGGACTCTAGCCAAAAACATTCAGTACTTC. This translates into CASSPDRTLAKNIQYF. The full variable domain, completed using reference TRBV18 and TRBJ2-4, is NAGVMQNPRHLVRRRGQEARLRCSPMKGHSHVYWYRQLPEEGLKFMVYLQKENIIDESGMPKERFSAEFPKEGPSILRIQQVVRGDSAAYFCASSPDRTLAKNIQYFGAGTRLSVL.

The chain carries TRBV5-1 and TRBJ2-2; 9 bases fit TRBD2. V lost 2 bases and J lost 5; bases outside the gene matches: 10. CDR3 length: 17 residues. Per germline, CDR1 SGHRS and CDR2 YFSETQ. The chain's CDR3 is CASSFGRTSDVTGELFF. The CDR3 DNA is TGCGCCAGCAGCTTCGGGAGGACTAGCGATGTTACCGGGGAGCTGTTTTTT.

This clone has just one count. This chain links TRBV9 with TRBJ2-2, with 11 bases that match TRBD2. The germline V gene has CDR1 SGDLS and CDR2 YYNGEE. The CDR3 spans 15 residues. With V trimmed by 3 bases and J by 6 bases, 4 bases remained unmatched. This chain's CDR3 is CASSGTSGLSGELFF. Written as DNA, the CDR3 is TGTGCCAGCAGCGGGACTAGCGGGTTGTCCGGGGAGCTGTTTTTT.

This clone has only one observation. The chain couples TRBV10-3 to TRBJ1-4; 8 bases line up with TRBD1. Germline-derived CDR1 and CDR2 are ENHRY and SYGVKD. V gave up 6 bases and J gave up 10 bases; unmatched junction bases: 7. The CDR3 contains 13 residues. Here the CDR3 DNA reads TGTGCCATCAGACTGGACAGGGAGGGAAAACTGTTTTTT. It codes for CAIRLDREGKLFF.

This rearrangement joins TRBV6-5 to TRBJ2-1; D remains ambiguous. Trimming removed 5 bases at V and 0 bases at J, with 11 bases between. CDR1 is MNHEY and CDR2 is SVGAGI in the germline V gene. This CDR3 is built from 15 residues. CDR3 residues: CASSPFDSSYNEQFF. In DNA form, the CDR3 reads TGTGCCAGCAGTCCTTTTGATAGCTCCTACAATGAGCAGTTCTTC.

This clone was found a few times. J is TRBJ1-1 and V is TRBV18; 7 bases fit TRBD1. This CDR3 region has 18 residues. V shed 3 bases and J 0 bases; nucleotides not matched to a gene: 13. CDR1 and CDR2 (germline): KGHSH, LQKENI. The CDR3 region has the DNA TGTGCCAGCTCACCTCAGATACCTAGGGGGCGGGTGAACACTGAAGCTTTCTTT. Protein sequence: CASSPQIPRGRVNTEAFF.

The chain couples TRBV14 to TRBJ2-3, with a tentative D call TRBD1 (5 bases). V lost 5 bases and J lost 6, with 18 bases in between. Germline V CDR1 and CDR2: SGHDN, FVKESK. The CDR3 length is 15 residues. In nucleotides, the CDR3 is TGTGCCAGCAGCATCGTAGGGGTCTCTATTGATACGCAGTATTTT. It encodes CASSIVGVSIDTQYF.

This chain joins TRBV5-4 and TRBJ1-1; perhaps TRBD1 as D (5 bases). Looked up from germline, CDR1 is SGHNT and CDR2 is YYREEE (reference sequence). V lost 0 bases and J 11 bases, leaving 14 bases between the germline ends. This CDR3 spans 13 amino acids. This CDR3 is CASSLVGGEEAFF. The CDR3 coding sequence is TGTGCCAGCAGCTTGGTTGGAGGGGAGGAGGCTTTCTTT.

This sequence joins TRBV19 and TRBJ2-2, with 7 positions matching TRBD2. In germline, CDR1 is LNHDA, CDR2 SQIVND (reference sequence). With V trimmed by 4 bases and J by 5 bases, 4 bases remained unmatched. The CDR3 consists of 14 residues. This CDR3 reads CASSTGLLTGELFF. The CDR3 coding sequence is TGTGCCAGTAGTACGGGACTACTTACCGGGGAGCTGTTTTTT.

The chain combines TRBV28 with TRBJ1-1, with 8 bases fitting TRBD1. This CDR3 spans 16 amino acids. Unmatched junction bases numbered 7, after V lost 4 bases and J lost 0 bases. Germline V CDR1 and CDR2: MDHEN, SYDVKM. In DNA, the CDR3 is TGTGCCAGCAGTTCAACCTGGACAGGGTTGAACACTGAAGCTTTCTTT. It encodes CASSSTWTGLNTEAFF. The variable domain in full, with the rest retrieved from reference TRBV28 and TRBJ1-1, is DVKVTQSSRYLVKRTGEKVFLECVQDMDHENMFWYRQDPGLGLRLIYFSYDVKMKEKGDIPEGYSVSREKKERFSLILESASTNQTSMYLCASSSTWTGLNTEAFFGQGTRLTVV.

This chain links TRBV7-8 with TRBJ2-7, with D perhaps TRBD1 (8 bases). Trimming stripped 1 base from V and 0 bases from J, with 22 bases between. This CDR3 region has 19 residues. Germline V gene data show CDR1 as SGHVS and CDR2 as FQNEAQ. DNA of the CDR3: TGTGCCAGCAGCTTAGGGCAGCGGGACAGGCCCCCGATCTCCTACGAGCAGTACTTC. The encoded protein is CASSLGQRDRPPISYEQYF.

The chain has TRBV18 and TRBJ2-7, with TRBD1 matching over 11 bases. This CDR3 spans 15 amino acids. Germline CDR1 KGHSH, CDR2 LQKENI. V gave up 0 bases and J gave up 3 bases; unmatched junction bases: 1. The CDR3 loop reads CASSPPGTGGYEQYF. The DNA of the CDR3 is TGTGCCAGCTCACCACCGGGGACAGGGGGCTACGAGCAGTACTTC. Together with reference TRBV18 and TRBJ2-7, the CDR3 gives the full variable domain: NAGVMQNPRHLVRRRGQEARLRCSPMKGHSHVYWYRQLPEEGLKFMVYLQKENIIDESGMPKERFSAEFPKEGPSILRIQQVVRGDSAAYFCASSPPGTGGYEQYFGPGTRLTVT.